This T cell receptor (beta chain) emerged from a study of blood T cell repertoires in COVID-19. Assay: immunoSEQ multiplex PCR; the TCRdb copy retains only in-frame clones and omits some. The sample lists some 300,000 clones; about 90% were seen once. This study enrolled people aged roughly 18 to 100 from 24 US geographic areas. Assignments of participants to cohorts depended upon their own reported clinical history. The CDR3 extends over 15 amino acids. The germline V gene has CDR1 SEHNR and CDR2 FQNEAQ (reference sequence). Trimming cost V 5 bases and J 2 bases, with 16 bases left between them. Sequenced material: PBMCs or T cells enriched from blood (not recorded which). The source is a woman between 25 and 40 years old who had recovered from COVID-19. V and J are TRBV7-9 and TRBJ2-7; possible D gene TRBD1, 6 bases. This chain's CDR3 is CASSPKWAGAYEQYF. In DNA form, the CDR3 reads TGTGCCAGCAGCCCCAAATGGGCAGGGGCCTACGAGCAGTACTTC. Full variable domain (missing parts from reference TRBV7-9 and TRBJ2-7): DTGVSQNPRHKITKRGQNVTFRCDPISEHNRLYWYRQTLGQGPEFLTYFQNEAQLEKSRLLSDRFSAERPKGSFSTLEIQRTEQGDSAMYLCASSPKWAGAYEQYFGPGTRLTVT.